The 18 T cell receptor beta chains in this list originate from one sample, sequenced in a study of blood T cell repertoires in COVID-19. Using immunoSEQ multiplex PCR, the repertoire was profiled, and TCRdb retains in-frame clones only, with some absent. The sample holds roughly 230,000 clones; nearly 90% are singletons and the top ten take about 0.7%. Sequencing was done on a sample of peripheral blood. Receptor source: a human donor in a cohort sampled during active COVID-19.

The chain joins TRBV2 to TRBJ1-1; the D gene is possibly TRBD1 (6 bases). The germline V and J ends were trimmed by 7 bases and 5 bases, with 20 bases remaining between them. This CDR3 spans 15 amino acids. CDR1 and CDR2 from the germline V gene are SNHLY and FYNNEI. CDR3 sequence (DNA): TGTGCCAGCATTAAGGCAGGGGAGGGGGGGACTGAAGCTTTCTTT. Protein product: CASIKAGEGGTEAFF.

V usage is TRBV19 and J usage is TRBJ2-7; TRBD2 matches 11 bases. The V gene's germline CDR1 is LNHDA and CDR2 SQIVND (reference sequence). CDR3 length: 15 amino acids. Trimming cost V 6 bases and J 4 bases; bases outside gene matches: 8. The CDR3 region is CASRSRLAGWYEQYF. CDR3 DNA sequence: TGTGCCAGTAGGAGCAGACTAGCGGGGTGGTACGAGCAGTACTTC.

The rearrangement joins TRBV7-3 to TRBJ2-6; D is possibly TRBD1 (5 bases). V was cut by 3 bases and J by 0 bases, with 12 bases left in between. The V gene's germline CDR1 is SGHTA and CDR2 FQGTGA. The CDR3 spans 17 residues. The CDR3 reads CASSLGQNPSGANVLTF. The CDR3 DNA sequence: TGTGCCAGCAGCTTGGGGCAGAATCCCTCTGGGGCCAACGTCCTGACTTTC.

The J gene is TRBJ1-2, the V gene TRBV29-1, with TRBD1 identical over 9 bases. Germline CDR1 SQVTM, CDR2 ANQGSEA. V trimming: 1 base; J trimming: 7 bases; junction bases outside the gene matches: 7. The length of the CDR3 is 14 residues. For the CDR3, the DNA is TGCAGCGTTGAAGCAGTGGGACAGGGCCGTGGCTACACCTTC. Translation gives CSVEAVGQGRGYTF.

Here the CDR3 reads CASGPGMGPLRTVRRETQYF. The CDR3 coding sequence is TGTGCCAGCGGCCCCGGTATGGGCCCCCTTCGTACAGTCCGGAGGGAGACCCAGTACTTC. The chain joins TRBV21-1 to TRBJ2-5; the tabulated D call, TRBD2, remains unverified against the DNA. TRBV21-1 is a documented pseudogene. CDR3 length: 20 amino acids.

The genes are TRBV7-9 and TRBJ2-7, with 12 bases identical to TRBD2. Trimming removed 1 base from V and 0 bases from J; junction bases left unmatched: 4. This CDR3 is 17 amino acids long. In germline, CDR1 is SEHNR, CDR2 FQNEAQ (reference sequence). The DNA for the CDR3 is TGTGCCAGCAGCTTAGAAGGACTAGCGGGATTCTCCTACGAGCAGTACTTC. It codes for CASSLEGLAGFSYEQYF. The complete variable domain, with remaining parts taken from reference TRBV7-9 and TRBJ2-7, reads DTGVSQNPRHKITKRGQNVTFRCDPISEHNRLYWYRQTLGQGPEFLTYFQNEAQLEKSRLLSDRFSAERPKGSFSTLEIQRTEQGDSAMYLCASSLEGLAGFSYEQYFGPGTRLTVT.

This clone was seen just once. This CDR3 is CASSLAERGEQYF. The DNA for the CDR3 is TGTGCCAGCAGTTTAGCGGAAAGAGGCGAGCAGTACTTC. The gene calls are TRBV12-3 or TRBV12-4 and TRBJ2-7; D gene ambiguous. The CDR3 is 13 residues long. The germline V and J ends were trimmed by 0 bases and 6 bases, with 9 bases remaining between them.

The chain is built from TRBV3-1 (or the pseudogene TRBV3-2) and TRBJ1-6, with D possibly TRBD1 on 6 matching bases. Trimming removed 4 bases from V and 5 bases from J, with 9 bases in between. This CDR3 is built from 14 residues. Germline CDR1 reads LGHDT; CDR2 reads YNNKEL (reference sequence). The CDR3 protein is CASSLQGNNSPLHF. CDR3 DNA: TGTGCCAGCAGCCTACAGGGAAATAATTCACCCCTCCACTTT.

The chain links TRBV4-3 to TRBJ1-2; D might be TRBD1 (5 bases). Per germline, CDR1 LGHNA and CDR2 YSLEER. The length of the CDR3 is 15 residues. V was pared by 1 base and J by 6 bases, with 15 bases between. As DNA, the CDR3 is TGCGCCAGCAGCCAAGTGAAGATACCGGGGGATGGCTACACCTTC. Amino acid sequence: CASSQVKIPGDGYTF.

This clone was seen a handful of times. The rearrangement links TRBV4-3 to TRBJ1-4; 7 positions match TRBD1. J gave up 8 bases and V 2 bases, and 8 bases lay outside the gene matches. Germline CDR1 is LGHNA and CDR2 is YSLEER. This CDR3 has 15 residues. The CDR3 DNA sequence: TGCGCCAGCAGCCAAACAGTGGCAGGGGGAGAAAAACTGTTTTTT. The encoded protein is CASSQTVAGGEKLFF.

The rearrangement links TRBV11-2 to TRBJ1-1; TRBD1 agrees at 8 bases. This CDR3 region has 13 residues. Germline trimming cut 6 bases from V and 4 bases from J; bases unmatched to any gene: 4. Germline CDR1 is SGHAT and CDR2 is FQNNGV. The CDR3 sequence: CASRTQGATEAFF. CDR3 in DNA: TGTGCCAGCAGAACGCAGGGGGCCACTGAAGCTTTCTTT.

This rearrangement joins TRBV11-2 to TRBJ1-2; 11 bases line up with TRBD1. CDR1 is SGHAT, CDR2 FQNNGV, per germline. The trim removed 3 bases at V and 5 bases at J, leaving 8 bases unmatched. The CDR3 has 16 amino acids. DNA for the CDR3: TGTGCCAGCAGCTTGCGGACAGGGGGCGTAGTATATGGCTACACCTTC. Its translation: CASSLRTGGVVYGYTF.

This clone appeared a few times. V is TRBV4-3 and J is TRBJ2-3; 11 positions agree with TRBD2. CDR1 and CDR2 (germline): LGHNA, YSLEER. The CDR3 runs to 19 residues. J lost 0 bases, V lost 1 base, and 9 bases had no gene match. The CDR3 region has the DNA TGCGCCAGCAGCCAAGGAGCCGGGACTAGCGGATACAGCACAGATACGCAGTATTTT. It codes for CASSQGAGTSGYSTDTQYF.

The V and J genes are TRBV27 and TRBJ1-1, with D perhaps TRBD1 (6 bases). In germline, CDR1 is MNHEY, CDR2 SMNVEV (reference sequence). V lost 3 bases to trimming and J lost 3 bases, with 11 bases between them. The CDR3 length is 14 residues. The CDR3: CASSFRGRDTEAFF. The CDR3 DNA reads as TGTGCCAGCAGTTTCAGGGGTAGGGACACTGAAGCTTTCTTT.

CDR3 region: CASSQGGGRETQYF. CDR3 nucleotides: TGTGCCAGCAGCCAAGGGGGGGGGCGGGAGACCCAGTACTTC. This sequence joins TRBV3-1 (or the pseudogene TRBV3-2) and TRBJ2-5; tentative D call: TRBD2 (7 bases). Per the germline V gene, CDR1 is LGHDT and CDR2 is YNNKEL (reference sequence). The length of the CDR3 is 14 residues. Trimming removed 1 base at V and 5 bases at J, with 11 bases between.

The chain has TRBV11-2 and TRBJ2-5; D gene unclear. Trimming removed 4 bases at V and 2 bases at J, with 5 bases between. CDR1 is SGHAT, CDR2 FQNNGV, per germline. The CDR3 runs 12 residues. The CDR3 region has the DNA TGTGCCAGCAGCTATTCACAAGAGACCCAGTACTTC. Translation gives CASSYSQETQYF. The entire variable domain, with the rest obtained from reference TRBV11-2 and TRBJ2-5, is as follows: EAGVAQSPRYKIIEKRQSVAFWCNPISGHATLYWYQQILGQGPKLLIQFQNNGVVDDSQLPKDRFSAERLKGVDSTLKIQPAKLEDSAVYLCASSYSQETQYFGPGTRLLVL.

The chain is built from TRBV10-3 and TRBJ2-5; 9 nucleotides match TRBD2. Germline CDR1 and CDR2: ENHRY and SYGVKD. The CDR3 extends over 15 amino acids. Germline trimming cut 10 bases from V and 3 bases from J; bases unmatched to any gene: 12. The CDR3, as DNA: TGTGCCACCCACACGACTAGCGGAACCAAAGAGACCCAGTACTTC. It translates to CATHTTSGTKETQYF.

The chain is built from TRBV30 and TRBJ1-1, with a tentative D call TRBD1 (5 bases). From germline, CDR1 is GTSNPN and CDR2 SVGIG (reference sequence). Trimming stripped 3 bases from V and 8 bases from J, with 10 bases between. The CDR3 sequence is 11 residues long. CDR3 protein: CAWRRDREAFF. The CDR3 DNA sequence: TGTGCCTGGAGGCGGGACCGAGAAGCTTTCTTT.